A selection of T cell receptor beta chains follows, all from one sample in a study of T cell responses to AZD1222 COVID-19 vaccine. Sequenced by immunoSEQ multiplex PCR; TCRdb stores in-frame clones only, minus some. This repertoire shows 100,000 to 150,000 clones, around 85% found once; its top ten account for around 4.4%. The sequenced sample was peripheral blood, obtained 28 days after the second AZD1222 dose. All receptors derive from an adult who received the AZD1222 COVID-19 vaccine. Each CDR3 is given with its conserved first and last residue. The order of the fields is clone size, J gene, D gene, V gene, CDR3 protein, CDR3 DNA. D genes are given only for firm matches. Clone size appears in some rows only: once, few, many, or a class for an expanded clone.

-,TRBJ2-1,-,TRBV13,CASSPQWLVGYNEQFF,TGTGCCAGCAGCCCCCAGTGGTTAGTAGGCTACAATGAGCAGTTCTTC
once,TRBJ2-7,-,TRBV4-1,CASSQERFGLSAYEQYF,TGCGCCAGCAGCCAAGAGCGATTTGGGCTTTCAGCCTACGAGCAGTACTTC
-,TRBJ1-2,-,TRBV21-1,CASTGRGHGYTF,TGTGCCAGCACAGGCAGGGGGCATGGCTACACCTTC
-,TRBJ2-1,-,TRBV2,CASSEWASSYNEQFF,TGTGCCAGCAGTGAATGGGCAAGCTCCTACAATGAGCAGTTCTTC
-,TRBJ1-5,-,TRBV7-8,CASSLPWGGPQHF,TGTGCCAGCAGCTTGCCGTGGGGTGGGCCCCAGCATTTT
-,TRBJ1-3,-,TRBV6-5,CASSYAWGPGNTIYF,TGTGCCAGCAGTTATGCCTGGGGACCTGGAAACACCATATATTTT
-,TRBJ1-1,-,TRBV3-1/TRBV3-2,CASSSGGGLGTEAFF,TGTGCCAGCAGCTCGGGAGGGGGTCTGGGCACTGAAGCTTTCTTT
-,TRBJ2-7,TRBD1,TRBV7-8,CASSPDRSSYEQYF,TGTGCCAGCAGTCCGGACAGGAGCTCCTACGAGCAGTACTTC
few,TRBJ2-5,-,TRBV5-6,CASSSRTWTQYF,TGTGCCAGCAGCTCCCGAACTTGGACCCAGTACTTC
-,TRBJ2-7,-,TRBV5-4,CASSLIDRYEQYF,TGTGCCAGCAGCTTGATTGACAGATACGAGCAGTACTTC
-,TRBJ1-1,-,TRBV30,CAWSLTTGNTEAFF,TGTGCCTGGAGTCTCACGACAGGTAACACTGAAGCTTTCTTT
-,TRBJ2-1,TRBD1,TRBV7-8,CASSRDSSEQFF,TGTGCCAGCAGCCGGGACAGCTCTGAGCAGTTCTTC